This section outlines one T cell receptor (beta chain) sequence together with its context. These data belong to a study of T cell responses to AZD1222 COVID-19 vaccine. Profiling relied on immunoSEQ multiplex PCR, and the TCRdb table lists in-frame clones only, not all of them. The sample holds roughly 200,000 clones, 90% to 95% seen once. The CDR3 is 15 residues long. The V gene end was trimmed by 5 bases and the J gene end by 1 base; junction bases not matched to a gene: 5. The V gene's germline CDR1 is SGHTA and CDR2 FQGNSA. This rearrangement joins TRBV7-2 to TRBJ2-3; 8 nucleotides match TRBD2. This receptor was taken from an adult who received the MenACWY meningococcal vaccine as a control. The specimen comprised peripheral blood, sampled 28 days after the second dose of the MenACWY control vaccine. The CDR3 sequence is CASSLKTSGTDTQYF. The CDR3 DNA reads TGTGCCAGCAGCCTAAAGACTAGCGGCACAGATACGCAGTATTTT.